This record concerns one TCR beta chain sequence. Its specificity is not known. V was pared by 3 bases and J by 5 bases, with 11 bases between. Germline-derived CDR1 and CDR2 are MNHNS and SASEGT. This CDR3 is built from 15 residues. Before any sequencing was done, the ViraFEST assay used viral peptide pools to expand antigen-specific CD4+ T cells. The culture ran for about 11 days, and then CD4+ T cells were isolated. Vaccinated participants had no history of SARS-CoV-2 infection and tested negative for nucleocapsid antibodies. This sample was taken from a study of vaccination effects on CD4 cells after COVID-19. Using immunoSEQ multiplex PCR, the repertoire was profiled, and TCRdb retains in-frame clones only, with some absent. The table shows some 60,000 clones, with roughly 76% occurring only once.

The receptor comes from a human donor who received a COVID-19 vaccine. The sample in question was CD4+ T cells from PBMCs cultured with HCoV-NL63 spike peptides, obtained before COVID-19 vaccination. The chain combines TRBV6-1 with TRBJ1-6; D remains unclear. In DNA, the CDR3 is TGTGCCAGCAGTGATTGGGGTAACCATAATTCACCCCTCCACTTT. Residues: CASSDWGNHNSPLHF.